These 29 T cell receptor beta chains share one sample of origin, sequenced in a study of T cells in Graves' hyperthyroidism and ophthalmopathy. The source material, RNA transcripts, was used to amplify TCR beta CDR3 regions. HTBI primers drove first-round RT-PCR of the TCR CDR3. TCRdb called the multiplex PCR reads again in MiXCR, with one record for every CDR3 protein. This repertoire shows 300,000 to 400,000 distinct CDR3 sequences, around 20% found once; its top ten account for 40%. The source material was blood. All receptors come from a man aged 18-30 years with Graves' ophthalmopathy.

The chain links TRBV3-1 to TRBJ1-6; D is perhaps TRBD1 (6 bases). This CDR3 comprises 16 residues. CDR1 and CDR2 from the germline V gene are LGHDT and YNNKEL (reference sequence). V was clipped by 4 bases and J by 4 bases, with 14 bases between them. The CDR3 spells CASSPTGTIYNSPLHF. CDR3 DNA sequence: TGTGCCAGCAGCCCGACCGGGACAATTTATAATTCACCCCTCCACTTT.

This clonotype was seen many times. The rearrangement uses TRBV11-2 and TRBJ1-3; D is unclear. V lost 8 bases and J lost 4, with 12 bases in between. Germline lookup yields CDR1 SGHAT and CDR2 FQNNGV. CDR3 length equals 13 residues. The CDR3 nucleotides are TGTGCCAGCCTTCCAGACACCGGAAACACCATATATTTT. This gives the protein CASLPDTGNTIYF.

The chain couples TRBV19 to TRBJ2-1; D remains unclear. The V and J ends lost 7 bases and 6 bases respectively, with 10 bases between them. This CDR3 is 12 amino acids long. Germline CDR1 and CDR2: LNHDA and SQIVND (reference sequence). The CDR3 DNA follows: TGTGCCAGTAAAGTCGGCCGCAATGAGCAGTTCTTC. Its protein product is CASKVGRNEQFF.

V usage is TRBV5-5 and J usage is TRBJ2-2, with TRBD2 identical over 8 bases. This CDR3 has 17 residues. The germline V gene encodes CDR1 SGHKS and CDR2 YYEKEE (reference sequence). After removal of 4 bases from V and 1 base from J, the junction contained 9 bases not matched to a gene. CDR3 sequence reads: CASSIRGGAWNTGELFF. CDR3 DNA: TGTGCCAGCAGCATACGGGGGGGGGCGTGGAACACCGGGGAGCTGTTTTTT.

This clonotype was picked up many times. V is TRBV6-1 and J is TRBJ1-5; D uncertain. This CDR3 spans 15 amino acids. The V gene lost 11 bases and the J gene lost 9 bases, with 26 bases spanning the gap. Germline CDR1 reads MNHNS; CDR2 reads SASEGT. CDR3 nucleotide sequence: TGTGCCCCCCGGAACATTTCTGTCGAATTTTGGCCCCAGCATTTT. Protein: CAPRNISVEFWPQHF.

This clonotype occurred a few times. The genes are TRBV18 and TRBJ1-1; 8 bases map to TRBD1. This CDR3 has 16 residues. CDR1 is KGHSH, CDR2 LQKENI, per germline. The V gene end was trimmed by 1 base and the J gene end by 2 bases; junction bases not matched to a gene: 6. The CDR3 protein is CASSPQQGEINTEAFF. The CDR3 bases are TGTGCCAGCTCACCACAACAGGGGGAAATCAACACTGAAGCTTTCTTT.

This clonotype was found once. This rearrangement joins TRBV7-3 to TRBJ2-3, with a weak D call TRBD2 (6 bases). The CDR3 consists of 15 residues. Looked up from germline, CDR1 is SGHTA and CDR2 is FQGTGA. Trimming removed 5 bases from V and 0 bases from J, with 12 bases in between. In DNA form, the CDR3 reads TGTGCCAGCAGCGAAACCGGGACTAGCACAGATACGCAGTATTTT. Encoded protein: CASSETGTSTDTQYF. Supplemented by reference TRBV7-3 and TRBJ2-3, the full variable domain reads GAGVSQTPSNKVTEKGKYVELRCDPISGHTALYWYRQSLGQGPEFLIYFQGTGAADDSGLPNDRFFAVRPEGSVSTLKIQRTERGDSAVYLCASSETGTSTDTQYFGPGTRLTVL.

This clonotype was recorded a few times. This rearrangement joins TRBV7-9 to TRBJ1-4, with no clear D. The CDR3 loop spans 15 amino acids. CDR1 and CDR2 (germline): SEHNR, FQNEAQ (reference sequence). V gave up 9 bases and J gave up 5 bases, with 19 bases separating them. CDR3 coding DNA: TGTGCCAGTAGTATAGGGAACGACGGAAATGAAAAACTGTTTTTT. Translated, it gives CASSIGNDGNEKLFF. The full variable domain, its missing parts supplied by reference TRBV7-9 and TRBJ1-4, is DTGVSQNPRHKITKRGQNVTFRCDPISEHNRLYWYRQTLGQGPEFLTYFQNEAQLEKSRLLSDRFSAERPKGSFSTLEIQRTEQGDSAMYLCASSIGNDGNEKLFFGSGTQLSVL.

This clonotype was observed at least ten times. CDR3 residues: CASSKRQQETQYF. DNA of the CDR3: TGTGCCAGCAGCAAAAGGCAGCAAGAGACCCAGTACTTC. The V gene is TRBV2, the J gene TRBJ2-5; D unclear. CDR1 and CDR2 from the germline V gene are SNHLY and FYNNEI. The V end was cut by 6 bases, the J end by 2 bases, with 10 bases between. The CDR3 loop spans 13 amino acids.

This clonotype has a count of ten or more. The chain joins TRBV2 to TRBJ1-4; 9 nucleotides agree with TRBD1. The V and J ends lost 1 base and 2 bases, in that order; junction bases with no gene match: 5. CDR1 is SNHLY and CDR2 is FYNNEI in the germline V gene. The CDR3 spans 17 residues. In nucleotides, the CDR3 is TGTGCCAGCAGTGAAGGATTTGACAGGGGGACTAATGAAAAACTGTTTTTT. Protein: CASSEGFDRGTNEKLFF. Full variable domain (missing parts from reference TRBV2 and TRBJ1-4): EPEVTQTPSHQVTQMGQEVILRCVPISNHLYFYWYRQILGQKVEFLVSFYNNEISEKSEIFDDQFSVERPDGSNFTLKIRSTKLEDSAMYFCASSEGFDRGTNEKLFFGSGTQLSVL.

The chain joins TRBV5-1 to TRBJ2-5; 8 bases fit TRBD1. Germline V gene lookup returns CDR1 SGHRS and CDR2 YFSETQ. Unmatched junction bases numbered 8, after V lost 5 bases and J lost 5 bases. The CDR3 consists of 14 residues. The CDR3: CASRAGQGGETQYF. The CDR3 region has the DNA TGCGCCAGCAGGGCAGGACAGGGCGGTGAGACCCAGTACTTC.

The table lists this clonotype with many counts. The genes are TRBV3-1 and TRBJ2-3; maybe TRBD2 (6 bases). There are 13 residues in the CDR3. Germline values: CDR1 LGHDT, CDR2 YNNKEL (reference sequence). Between the trimmed V and J ends, which lost 4 bases and 4 bases, there was a span of 9 bases. The CDR3 region is CASSRSGADTQYF. The DNA of the CDR3 is TGTGCCAGCAGCCGGTCGGGAGCAGATACGCAGTATTTT.

This clonotype was seen only a few times. The rearrangement joins TRBV6-1 to TRBJ1-2; 8 bases match TRBD1. J gave up 6 bases and V 0 bases, and 3 bases lay outside the gene matches. Germline lookup yields CDR1 MNHNS and CDR2 SASEGT. This CDR3 is 14 amino acids long. The CDR3 bases are TGTGCCAGCAGTGAAGCAGGCAGGGGGCATGGCTACACCTTC. This encodes CASSEAGRGHGYTF.

In this sample, this clonotype turned up a few times. The chain joins TRBV5-4 to TRBJ2-7; unclear D gene. The CDR3 runs to 15 residues. The germline CDR1 and CDR2 sequences are SGHNT and YYREEE (reference sequence). V was trimmed by 0 bases and J by 2 bases, leaving 12 bases between them. The CDR3 DNA reads TGTGCCAGCAGCTTGGCGGCTAGTTCCGCCTACGAGCAGTACTTC. Translation gives CASSLAASSAYEQYF.

The chain links TRBV15 to TRBJ2-7; D gene unclear. Germline CDR1 LNHNV, CDR2 YYDKDF (reference sequence). The CDR3 extends over 14 amino acids. The V end was cut by 2 bases, the J end by 2 bases, with 10 bases between. Here the CDR3 reads CATSRRDGAYEQYF. The CDR3 region has the DNA TGTGCCACCAGCAGAAGAGACGGAGCCTACGAGCAGTACTTC.

This clonotype was observed many times. V and J are TRBV28 and TRBJ1-4, with D perhaps matching TRBD1 (5 bases). Germline V gene sequence: CDR1 MDHEN, CDR2 SYDVKM. V was cut by 4 bases and J by 16 bases, with 22 bases left in between. CDR3 length: 14 residues. The CDR3 DNA is TGTGCCAGCAGTTCCGTGACAGTAATGAAACGGACGTTTTTT. Translating gives CASSSVTVMKRTFF.

This clonotype came up a few times. The chain employs TRBV20-1 and TRBJ1-2; 7 bases are a match to TRBD1. V shed 0 bases and J 4 bases; nucleotides not matched to a gene: 5. The CDR3 spans 14 residues. Germline V lookup: CDR1 DFQATT, CDR2 SNEGSKA (reference sequence). This CDR3 reads CSARETRQGYGYTF. The CDR3, as DNA: TGCAGTGCTAGAGAGACTAGACAGGGCTATGGCTACACCTTC.

This clonotype was seen repeatedly, ten times or more. V gene TRBV6-6 combines with J gene TRBJ1-1; no firm D call. Germline CDR1 and CDR2: MNHNY and SVGAGI (reference sequence). This CDR3 contains 15 residues. Trimming shortened V by 0 bases and J by 4 bases, and 12 bases separated the two germline ends. The CDR3 sequence: CASSYSSGFGTEAFF. DNA for the CDR3: TGTGCCAGCAGTTACTCGTCGGGTTTCGGCACTGAAGCTTTCTTT.

J is TRBJ1-2 and V is TRBV7-9, with D possibly matching TRBD1 (5 bases). The germline CDR1 and CDR2 sequences are SEHNR and FQNEAQ (reference sequence). Trimming left V 1 base short and J 10 bases short, with 16 bases between. The CDR3 is made up of 14 amino acids. The CDR3 loop reads CASSLGDLRHDYTF. The CDR3 region has the DNA TGTGCCAGCAGCTTAGGGGACCTTAGACATGACTACACCTTC.

This clonotype was seen repeatedly, ten times or more. V gene TRBV28 combines with J gene TRBJ2-7; 10 bases align to TRBD2. Germline V CDR1 and CDR2: MDHEN, SYDVKM. The trim removed 7 bases at V and 5 bases at J, leaving 8 bases unmatched. The CDR3 is 14 amino acids. CDR3 in amino acids: CASIPSGGGHEQYF. CDR3 nucleotide sequence: TGTGCCAGCATACCGAGCGGGGGGGGACACGAGCAGTACTTC. The full variable domain, with the rest looked up from reference TRBV28 and TRBJ2-7, is DVKVTQSSRYLVKRTGEKVFLECVQDMDHENMFWYRQDPGLGLRLIYFSYDVKMKEKGDIPEGYSVSREKKERFSLILESASTNQTSMYLCASIPSGGGHEQYFGPGTRLTVT.

This clonotype was observed at least ten times. The CDR3 spells CASSPSSHNEQFF. CDR3 DNA: TGTGCCAGCTCACCATCCAGCCACAATGAGCAGTTCTTC. The rearrangement joins TRBV18 to TRBJ2-1; D remains unclear. The CDR3 contains 13 residues. V lost 2 bases and J lost 5, with 7 bases in between. Per the germline V gene, CDR1 is KGHSH and CDR2 is LQKENI.

The chain joins TRBV5-1 to TRBJ2-2; either TRBD1 or TRBD2 may supply D (5 bases each). The germline CDR1 and CDR2 sequences are SGHRS and YFSETQ. The CDR3 has 17 amino acids. V dropped 4 bases and J dropped 5 bases, with 21 bases sitting between them. The CDR3, as DNA: TGCGCCAGCAGCACCGATCCGGGACCCGAACCTACCGGGGAGCTGTTTTTT. Encoded protein: CASSTDPGPEPTGELFF.

This clonotype was observed at least ten times. V is TRBV5-1 and J is TRBJ2-7; D perhaps matches TRBD2 (6 bases). The length of the CDR3 is 17 residues. Trimming stripped 4 bases from V and 4 bases from J, with 24 bases between. The V gene's germline CDR1 is SGHRS and CDR2 YFSETQ. DNA for the CDR3: TGCGCCAGCAGCCGTAACCCGACTATGGCGGGGAAATACGAGCAGTACTTC. Residues: CASSRNPTMAGKYEQYF.

This clonotype was seen many times. The chain recombines TRBV20-1 with TRBJ1-5; D not resolved. In germline, CDR1 is DFQATT, CDR2 SNEGSKA (reference sequence). The CDR3 is 12 residues long. Deletions cut 3 bases from V and 5 bases from J, with 8 bases between. This CDR3 is CSASAGDQPQHF. The CDR3 bases are TGCAGTGCTAGTGCCGGGGATCAGCCCCAGCATTTT.

This clonotype came up many times. The CDR3 here is CATVLGIYGYTF. The DNA for the CDR3 is TGTGCCACCGTCCTCGGGATTTATGGCTACACCTTC. V is TRBV12-3 or TRBV12-4 and J is TRBJ1-2; D uncertain. Trimming removed 10 bases at V and 5 bases at J, with 14 bases between. The CDR3 is 12 amino acids.

The sample holds many counts of this clonotype. The CDR3 DNA is TGTGCCAGCAGCCAGACAGGGGCGAGCTCCTACGAGCAGTACTTC. Encoded protein: CASSQTGASSYEQYF. J is TRBJ2-7 and V is TRBV3-1; 8 bases map to TRBD1. V shed 3 bases, J shed 0 bases, and the junction held 4 bases outside the gene matches. The CDR3 contains 15 residues. Germline CDR1 LGHDT, CDR2 YNNKEL (reference sequence).

Many counts were recorded for this clonotype. The genes are TRBV2 and TRBJ2-5; 11 nucleotides align to TRBD2. The V gene end was trimmed by 1 base and the J gene end by 5 bases; junction bases not matched to a gene: 9. Germline CDR1 is SNHLY and CDR2 is FYNNEI. This CDR3 is 17 amino acids long. The CDR3 bases are TGTGCCAGCAGTGAAGTGGTAGCGGGGGGGCTTGATGAGACCCAGTACTTC. Translated, it gives CASSEVVAGGLDETQYF.

The rearrangement joins TRBV6-2 or TRBV6-3 to TRBJ2-3, with 11 bases aligning to TRBD1. This CDR3 has 14 residues. J was trimmed by 10 bases and V by 5 bases; bases with no gene match: 8. The germline CDR1 and CDR2 sequences are MNHEY and SVGEGT. In DNA form, the CDR3 reads TGTGCCAGCAGTCCCGGGACAGGGGGTGGTGCGCAGTATTTT. Translated: CASSPGTGGGAQYF.

The DNA for the CDR3 is TGTGCCAGCAGCCCCACGGGACAGGGGGCCGAAAAACTGTTTTTT. Its translation is CASSPTGQGAEKLFF. This chain connects TRBV7-9 to TRBJ1-4; 12 nucleotides match TRBD1. The CDR3 has 15 residues. CDR1 is SEHNR, CDR2 FQNEAQ, per germline (reference sequence). Losses at the gene ends were 5 bases for V and 8 bases for J; bases not matched to a gene: 6.